A single T cell receptor (beta chain) is shown here with its context. Its antigen is still unknown. No per-base quality is available; no much larger clone lies one base away. The cohort was made up of 666 healthy bone marrow donors. All cohort members were sampled while nominally healthy, although unrecorded immune exposures were likely present. The donor was CMV seronegative and was included in the group of over 300 seronegative cohort members. Every donor gave a peripheral blood sample, and the peripheral blood mononuclear cells from that sample were used for TCR beta sequencing. The Qiagen DNeasy Blood Extraction Kit was used to extract genomic DNA from the blood cell samples. The entry originates in a study of cytomegalovirus exposure and HLA in healthy donors (dated by TCRdb to 2016 to 2017). Describing the broader study: In an earlier analysis of about 560 of the donors, 250 to 300 Gb of sequence data and about 110 million unique TCR beta sequences from roughly 190 million T cells were reported. About 310 gigabases of sequencing data and approximately 84 million unique TCR sequences were included in an early release covering 500 to 750 HLA-typed donors. Among the roughly 400 genotyped donors, approximately 77% belonged to the genetic ancestry cluster associated with self-reported Caucasian donors. The study aimed to test whether cataloging public T cell receptors could reveal signatures of past pathogen exposure. The study profiled the T cell repertoires of hundreds of subjects by immunosequencing and related them to cytomegalovirus serostatus. A separate validation cohort of some 130 different subjects was used in addition to the roughly 700-subject first cohort. To predict cytomegalovirus infection status, the study combined high-throughput TCR immunosequencing, statistical association of individual TCRs with disease status, and machine learning. A later analysis re-examined previously published TCR beta repertoires from about 670 donors and added high-resolution HLA genotyping to investigate patterns of TCR occurrence. In the later analysis, no new phenotypic data were used to find candidate immune exposures; instead, reliance was placed on TCR beta sequences and their occurrence across donors. An earlier analysis of 587 of the donors used high-throughput TCR beta sequencing to judge whether each TCR beta V gene segment behaved as functional or pseudogenic. Alongside the repertoire data, information on donor age, sex, ethnicity and CMV serostatus was compiled. A later genetic analysis used genome-wide SNP genotypes for about three fifths of the 666 donors, treating that subset as a discovery cohort. Every repertoire in the discovery cohort had been generated on one and the same sequencing platform. HLA typing included class I and class II loci at four-digit resolution. Typing coverage differed by locus: A, B, C, DRB1 and DQB1 were typed in roughly 629-630 donors, DQA1 in 500 to 550, DPA1 in 606, and DPB1 in approximately 450. A few DR-DQ haplotypes were treated as single units for association and clustering because of strong linkage in the cohort. Among some 400 genotyped donors of the cohort, an average of roughly 230,000 unique TCR beta nucleotide sequences was sequenced per donor, of which 15% to 20% were non-productive. General study outcomes and caveats: Only TCR beta chains were sequenced in this cohort, and the absence of alpha or paired-chain data limited detectable features. According to a later analysis, parvovirus B19, influenza, CMV and Epstein-Barr virus appeared linked to several top co-occurrence clusters. Strong co-occurrence of HLA alleles, especially DR and DQ, made assigning TCR associations to individual alleles difficult. For the cohort, immune exposure information was limited to CMV serostatus. Sequencing depth was assumed to be roughly uniform across donors in the presence/absence analyses, though that assumption may not hold. A later genetic analysis associated a missense DCLRE1C variant with V-gene and J-gene trimming of TCR beta chains, and an independent cohort replicated the association. Because HLA typing was unavailable for some donors at each locus, only the typed subset was used in association tests. A few of the identified cytomegalovirus-associated TCR beta chains were confirmed in vitro to be specific for cytomegalovirus antigens. Linkage disequilibrium might explain the correlated functional status among segregating V segments, but an unknown experimental factor could not be ruled out. A cluster of highly shared sequence variants was judged likely to be a technical artifact of the sequencing pipeline. Most TCR sequences were observed very rarely across donors, whereas some public TCRs were present in many individuals. It was suggested by the authors that the approach could potentially be generalized to other disease states and immunological phenotypes. In a later analysis, most CMV-associated TCR beta chains were found to appear HLA-restricted, with HLA associations seemingly driven largely by CMV exposure. In a later analysis, HLA-associated TCR beta chains were found to be more clonally expanded and to have lower generation probabilities than equally common non-associated chains. The classifier was reported to diagnose cytomegalovirus status with high specificity and sensitivity in both the original cohort and the validation cohort. A further reported finding was that TCR beta sequences accurately predicted the HLA-A and HLA-B alleles for most subjects in the first cohort. In an earlier analysis of some 500 of the donors, most TCR beta V segments were observed in productive rearrangements about 90% or about 30% of the time, broadly matching IMGT annotations. A later genetic analysis reported fewer N-insertions in productive TCRs among donors in an Asian-associated ancestry cluster than the 666-donor mean. Because counts were too low, approximately 15 rarely observed V segments, including chromosome 9 orphons, were excluded from the earlier analysis of 587 of the donors. Specific HLA alleles were associated with 15,000 to 20,000 TCR beta sequences at a false discovery rate of 0.05 in a later analysis. According to a later analysis, TCR association rates differed among HLA loci, with DRB1 alleles showing the most associated TCRs and HLA-C alleles showing the fewest. A total of 164 TCR beta chains were listed by the study as associated with cytomegalovirus.

Libraries were constructed by the immunoSEQ multiplex PCR assay. A mixture of 60 forward primers for TCR Vbeta segments and 13 reverse primers for TCR Jbeta segments was used in the multiplex PCR. A multiplex PCR assay on genomic DNA amplified the CDR3 region of rearranged TCR beta genes. The Illumina HiSeq System was used to sequence the amplified TCR beta libraries as 87-base-pair reads. The original pipeline was this. A later analysis tallied around 87 million unique TCR beta chains across the 666 repertoires, and approximately 12 million of those chains were shared by two or more donors. Raw reads were error-corrected and collapsed into unique sequences with a nearest-neighbor algorithm that merged closely related sequences to remove PCR and sequencing errors. Alignment of CDR3 sequences to IMGT reference sequences was used to assign V, D and J gene segments. For a sequence to be retained, a match of at least six nucleotides to both a V gene segment and a J gene segment was required. Rearrangements were called productive when the CDR3 lacked stop codons and stayed in frame with V and J; all others were non-productive. Following IMGT convention, CDR3 was defined as the stretch from the second conserved V-encoded cysteine to the conserved J-encoded phenylalanine. The earlier analysis of 587 of the donors excluded any sequence lacking an unambiguous match to a single V gene segment. In an earlier analysis of 587 of the donors, V segments were called functional above 56.7% productive rearrangements and were called segregating when the between-donor standard deviation exceeded 5%. To diagnose cytomegalovirus status from the catalog of TCR beta chain sequences, a statistical classification framework was built. In a later analysis, V and J genes were assigned by comparing TCR nucleotide sequences against IMGT/GENE-DB human TR gene sequences. A later analysis assigned CDR3 sequences and most-parsimonious VDJ recombination scenarios with the TCRdist pipeline. A later analysis defined each TCR beta chain by its CDR3 amino acid sequence plus V-gene family, and excluded reads lacking a unique V-gene family. To address suspected cross-contamination and a sequencing artifact, a later analysis removed 450 to 700 highly shared, low-generation-probability nucleotide sequences. In a later analysis, a clonal expansion index was calculated for each public chain from normalized within-repertoire ranks of inferred template counts. In a later analysis, generation probabilities were computed using a VDJ recombination model fitted to out-of-frame rearrangements, and the results were checked against IGoR. A later analysis scored TCR-TCR, TCR-HLA and TCR-CMV co-occurrence with hypergeometric tests, applying a repertoire-size bias correction to TCR pairs. In a later analysis, false discovery rates were estimated by permuting HLA or CMV assignments 20 times. A later analysis grouped co-occurring TCRs with DBSCAN, adding TCRdist sequence similarity when clustering within HLA-allele-positive subsets. For co-occurrence clustering, repertoires with fewer than 30,000 or more than 120,000 public chains were excluded, along with roughly 5 repertoires with anomalous nucleotide sharing. TCRdb mirrors the immuneACCESS table, restricted to in-frame sequences. Some clones are absent from its copies; in checked studies, under half trace to an unresolved V gene, and the reason for the others is unknown. V and J calls and clone size are given by that table; D and trimming were obtained from the DNA. The sample contains about 130,000 clones, around 87% of them found a single time. The ten largest clones represent roughly 5.2% of the sample.

The receptor was derived from a woman aged 25 to 39 in good health and CMV-seronegative. Source material: PBMCs.

CDR3 reads: CASTAMGGTEAFF. The DNA reads as follows: TGTGCCAGCACCGCCATGGGGGGCACTGAAGCTTTCTTT. The chain was built from TRBV7-6 and TRBJ1-1, with TRBD1 tentatively as D gene (5 bases match). The CDR3 goes from the cysteine to the phenylalanine over 13 residues. Just the 39-base CDR3 DNA is kept, in frame starting at base 1. Per the germline V gene, SGHVS is the CDR1 and FNYEAQ is the CDR2. V loses 7 bases of germline sequence and J loses 4 bases, and the interval between the two ends is 13 bases.